The 8 T cell receptor beta chains below all came from one sample that was sequenced in a study of long-term antiretroviral therapy in people with HIV. Survey-level resolution applied to immunoSEQ assay v3.0. The protocol was immunoSEQ multiplex PCR, while the TCRdb copy is restricted to in-frame clones and leaves out a portion. The table includes 20,000 to 25,000 clones, 70% to 80% detected once. Sequencing used unsorted PBMCs, obtained less than 1.8 years before starting antiretroviral therapy. The receptor set was obtained from a woman aged 40 to 55 with HIV.

This chain links TRBV19 with TRBJ2-1, with 7 bases fitting TRBD1. The V and J ends lost 4 bases and 6 bases, in that order; junction bases with no gene match: 6. The germline V gene has CDR1 LNHDA and CDR2 SQIVND (reference sequence). This CDR3 contains 14 residues. The CDR3 sequence is CASSTGPGGNEQFF. CDR3 in DNA: TGTGCCAGTAGTACCGGTCCAGGGGGCAATGAGCAGTTCTTC.

This clone was seen once. The chain joins TRBV5-1 to TRBJ2-2; D possibly matches TRBD1 or TRBD2 (6 bases each). The CDR3 is 19 residues long. In germline, CDR1 is SGHRS, CDR2 YFSETQ. Trimming shortened V by 3 bases and J by 0 bases, and 21 bases separated the two germline ends. CDR3 sequence reads: CASSSPGGQGSTNTGELFF. DNA of the CDR3: TGCGCCAGCAGCTCCCCCGGGGGCCAGGGAAGTACGAACACCGGGGAGCTGTTTTTT.

There are a few counts of this clone. CDR3 in DNA: TGTGCCAGCACCTCTGGAACAGGCTCCTACAATGAGCAGTTCTTC. Translated, it gives CASTSGTGSYNEQFF. This rearrangement joins TRBV5-4 to TRBJ2-1; the D gene is possibly TRBD1 (5 bases). The CDR3 totals 15 residues. Looked up from germline, CDR1 is SGHNT and CDR2 is YYREEE (reference sequence). V gave up 6 bases and J gave up 0 bases, with 13 bases separating them.

The V gene is TRBV27, the J gene TRBJ1-5; D gene uncertain. V dropped 4 bases and J dropped 0 bases, with 4 bases sitting between them. The CDR3 sequence is 13 residues long. Germline assignment: CDR1 MNHEY and CDR2 SMNVEV (reference sequence). The CDR3 loop is CASSYFSNQPQHF. The CDR3 DNA is TGTGCCAGCAGTTACTTTAGCAATCAGCCCCAGCATTTT.

This chain connects TRBV18 to TRBJ1-5; D unresolved. The CDR3 has 11 residues. Trimming cost V 6 bases and J 7 bases, with 7 bases left between them. The germline gives CDR1 KGHSH, CDR2 LQKENI. CDR3 nucleotides: TGTGCCAGCTCCCCCGGGCAGCCCCAGCATTTT. It is translated as CASSPGQPQHF.

The genes are TRBV29-1 and TRBJ1-1, with D tentatively TRBD1 (5 bases). The CDR3 is 14 amino acids. Trimming pared 5 bases from V and 6 bases from J, leaving 19 bases between. Per the germline V gene, CDR1 is SQVTM and CDR2 is ANQGSEA. CDR3 region: CSVRGAYRTAEAFF. The CDR3 bases are TGCAGCGTTCGAGGGGCTTATCGAACAGCTGAAGCTTTCTTT.

This chain joins TRBV5-1 and TRBJ2-7; D might be TRBD2 (6 bases). In germline, CDR1 is SGHRS, CDR2 YFSETQ. This CDR3 is built from 13 residues. The ends were cut back, 5 bases at V and 0 bases at J, with 9 bases in the middle. CDR3 sequence reads: CASRLAPSYEQYF. The CDR3 region has the DNA TGCGCCAGCAGGCTAGCGCCCTCCTACGAGCAGTACTTC. The full variable domain, rest sourced from reference TRBV5-1 and TRBJ2-7, is KAGVTQTPRYLIKTRGQQVTLSCSPISGHRSVSWYQQTPGQGLQFLFEYFSETQRNKGNFPGRFSGRQFSNSRSEMNVSTLELGDSALYLCASRLAPSYEQYFGPGTRLTVT.

This clone was seen only a few times. The gene calls are TRBV10-2 and TRBJ1-5; 7 bases align to TRBD1. CDR1 WSHSY and CDR2 SAAADI come from the germline V gene. The CDR3 runs 13 residues. Trimming cost V 6 bases and J 5 bases; bases outside gene matches: 4. The CDR3 loop reads CASSVTGDQPQHF. In DNA form, the CDR3 reads TGCGCCAGCAGCGTAACAGGGGATCAGCCCCAGCATTTT.